The following is a T cell receptor beta chain sequence with its context. The sample belongs to a study of blood T cell repertoires in COVID-19. Study-wide context: The samples span acute and convalescent COVID-19 from the United States, Italy and Spain.

The CDR3 loop spans 14 amino acids. The germline V gene encodes CDR1 MNHGY and CDR2 SVAAGI. The J segment lost 5 bases and the V segment lost 6 bases, leaving 6 bases of the junction unmatched. Per the original methods: Reference gene primer amplification yielded estimated nucleated cell counts. Sequencing was performed with immunoSEQ multiplex PCR; in TCRdb, only in-frame clones are kept and a portion is missing. V, J and clone size are those of that table, while D and trimming were read from the DNA. This sample yields about 120,000 clones, of which 55% to 75% are seen a single time; approximately 2.3% belongs to the top ten.

The specimen was peripheral blood. The chain is built from TRBV6-9 and TRBJ1-5, with 8 nucleotides matching TRBD1. The receptor's source is a woman in her 70s with acute or convalescent COVID-19. CDR3 bases: TGTGCCAGCAGAAAACAGGGGGAAGATCAGCCCCAGCATTTT. Protein sequence: CASRKQGEDQPQHF.